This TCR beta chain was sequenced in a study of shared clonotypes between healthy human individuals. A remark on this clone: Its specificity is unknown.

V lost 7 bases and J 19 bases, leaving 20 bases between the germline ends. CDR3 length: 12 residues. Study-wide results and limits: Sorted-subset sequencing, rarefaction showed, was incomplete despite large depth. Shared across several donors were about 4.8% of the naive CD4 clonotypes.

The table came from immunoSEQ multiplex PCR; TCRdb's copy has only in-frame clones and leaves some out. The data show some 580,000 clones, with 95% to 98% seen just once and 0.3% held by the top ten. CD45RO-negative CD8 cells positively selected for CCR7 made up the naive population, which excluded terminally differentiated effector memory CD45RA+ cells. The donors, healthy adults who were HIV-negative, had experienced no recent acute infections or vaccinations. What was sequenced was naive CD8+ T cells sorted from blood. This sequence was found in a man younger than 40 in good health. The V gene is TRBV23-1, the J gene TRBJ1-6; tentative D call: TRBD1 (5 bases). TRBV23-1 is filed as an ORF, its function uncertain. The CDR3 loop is CASINPLDTPHF. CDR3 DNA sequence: TGCGCCAGCATCAATCCCTTGGACACTCCTCACTTT.